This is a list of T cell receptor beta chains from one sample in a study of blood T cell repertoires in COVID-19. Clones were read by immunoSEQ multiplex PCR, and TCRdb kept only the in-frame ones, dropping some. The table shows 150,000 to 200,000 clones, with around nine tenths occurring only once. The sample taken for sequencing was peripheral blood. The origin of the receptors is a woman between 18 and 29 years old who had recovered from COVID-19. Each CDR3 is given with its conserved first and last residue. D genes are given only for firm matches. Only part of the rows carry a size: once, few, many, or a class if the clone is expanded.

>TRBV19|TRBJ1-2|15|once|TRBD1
TGTGCCAGTAGTCCCCTGGGACAGGGAGACTATGGCTACACCTTC
CASSPLGQGDYGYTF
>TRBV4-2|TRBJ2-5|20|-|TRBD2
TGTGCCAGCAGCCAAGCCCCCAAAGCGGGGGGAGAGTTTGGGTTTGAGACCCAGTACTTC
CASSQAPKAGGEFGFETQYF
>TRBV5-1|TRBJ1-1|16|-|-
TGCGCCAGCAGCTTTCCCTCGAAGACAGCCAACACTGAAGCTTTCTTT
CASSFPSKTANTEAFF
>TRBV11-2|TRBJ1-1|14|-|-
TGTGCCAGCAGCACCCGGGAGGGACGGCCTGAAGCTTTCTTT
CASSTREGRPEAFF
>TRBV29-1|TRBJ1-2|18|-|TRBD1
TGCAGCGTTGAACAAGAAGGTGAGGGGGCCCTGATAAACTATGGCTACACCTTC
CSVEQEGEGALINYGYTF
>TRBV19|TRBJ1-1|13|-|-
TGTGCCAGTAGTCGGACAGAGAAAACTGAAGCTTTCTTT
CASSRTEKTEAFF
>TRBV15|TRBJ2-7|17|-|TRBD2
TGTGCCACCAGCAGAGAGACTCAAGCGGGGGATGCCTACGAGCAGTACTTC
CATSRETQAGDAYEQYF
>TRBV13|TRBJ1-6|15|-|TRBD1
TGTGCCAGCAGCGGGCGACAGGGGGCGAGATCACCCCTCCACTTT
CASSGRQGARSPLHF
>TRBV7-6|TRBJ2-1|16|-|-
TGTGCCAGCAGCCCCAGGTGGGGGGTTTATAGCGATGAGCAGTTCTTC
CASSPRWGVYSDEQFF
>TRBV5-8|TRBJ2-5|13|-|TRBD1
TGTGCCAGCAGCATTCCGGGACAGAAGACCCAGTACTTC
CASSIPGQKTQYF
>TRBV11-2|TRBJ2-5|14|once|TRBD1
TGTGCCAGCAGCCCTGGGACAGCTGGGAAGACCCAGTACTTC
CASSPGTAGKTQYF
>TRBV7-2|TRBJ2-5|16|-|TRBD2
TGTGCCAGCAGCCAAGGACTAGCGGGAGGTCAAGAGACCCAGTACTTC
CASSQGLAGGQETQYF
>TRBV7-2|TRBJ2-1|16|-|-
TGTGCCAGCAGCTTAGCTTCTAGCGTGATCTACAATGAGCAGTTCTTC
CASSLASSVIYNEQFF
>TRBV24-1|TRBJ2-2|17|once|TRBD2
TGTGCCACCAGTGATTTGTGGACTAGCGGGAACACCGGGGAGCTGTTTTTT
CATSDLWTSGNTGELFF
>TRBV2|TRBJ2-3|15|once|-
TGTGCCAGCAGTGAAGGGGGCAGGGGCTTGGATACGCAGTATTTT
CASSEGGRGLDTQYF
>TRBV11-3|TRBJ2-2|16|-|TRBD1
TGTGCCAGCAGCTTACAAACAGGGGTTCGGGCCGGGGAGCTGTTTTTT
CASSLQTGVRAGELFF
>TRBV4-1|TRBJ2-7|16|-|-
TGCGCCAGCAGCCAAGAGGTACGGGGTTTGACCTACGAGCAGTACTTC
CASSQEVRGLTYEQYF
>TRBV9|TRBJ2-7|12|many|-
TGTGCCAGCAGCGTAGGGACAAGCGAGCAGTACTTC
CASSVGTSEQYF
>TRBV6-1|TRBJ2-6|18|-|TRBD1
TGTGCCAGCAGTGAAAGGGGGACAGGAAGCTCTGGGGCCAACGTCCTGACTTTC
CASSERGTGSSGANVLTF
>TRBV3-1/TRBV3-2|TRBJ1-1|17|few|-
TGTGCCAGCAGCCAAGATAGGACAAGGGGGGGGAACACTGAAGCTTTCTTT
CASSQDRTRGGNTEAFF
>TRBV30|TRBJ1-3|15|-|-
TGTGCCTGGAGTAAACCCGATTACTCCGAGGACACCATATATTTT
CAWSKPDYSEDTIYF
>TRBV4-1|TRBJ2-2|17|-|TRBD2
TGCGCCAGCAGCCAAGAATTGCTAGCGGGGAGATCCGGGGAGCTGTTTTTT
CASSQELLAGRSGELFF
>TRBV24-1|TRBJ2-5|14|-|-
TGTGCCACCAGTGATAGTTGGAGTCAAGAGACCCAGTACTTC
CATSDSWSQETQYF
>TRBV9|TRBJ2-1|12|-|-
TGTGCCAGCAGCGCCCACAGCAATGAGCAGTTCTTC
CASSAHSNEQFF
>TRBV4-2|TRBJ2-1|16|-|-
TGTGCCAGCAGCCATGACGGGACTCATCCAAGCAATGAGCAGTTCTTC
CASSHDGTHPSNEQFF
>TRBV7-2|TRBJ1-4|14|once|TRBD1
TGTGCCAGCAGATATACAGGGGACGGTGAAAAACTGTTTTTT
CASRYTGDGEKLFF
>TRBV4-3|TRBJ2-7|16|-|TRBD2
TGCGCCAGCAGCCAGGGACTAGCGGGGGGGCCCTACGAGCAGTACTTC
CASSQGLAGGPYEQYF
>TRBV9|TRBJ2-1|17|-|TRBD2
TGTGCCAGCAGCGTATCAGTCGGACTAGCGCCCTACAATGAGCAGTTCTTC
CASSVSVGLAPYNEQFF
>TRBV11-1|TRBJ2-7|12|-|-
TGTGCCAGCAGGGGGCGCCCCCACGAGCAGTACTTC
CASRGRPHEQYF
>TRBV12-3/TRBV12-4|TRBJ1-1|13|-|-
TGTGCCAGCAGTTTAAGAGGGAACACTGAAGCTTTCTTT
CASSLRGNTEAFF
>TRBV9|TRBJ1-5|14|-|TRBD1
TGTGCCAGCAGCGAACAGGGGGCGAGTCAGCCCCAGCATTTT
CASSEQGASQPQHF
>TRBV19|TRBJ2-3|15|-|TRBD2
TGTGCCAGTAGTAAGGGACTAGCGGGGACAGATACGCAGTATTTT
CASSKGLAGTDTQYF
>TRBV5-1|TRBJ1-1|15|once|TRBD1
TGCGCCAGCAGCTTGGAGGTGACAGGGGGCACTGAAGCTTTCTTT
CASSLEVTGGTEAFF
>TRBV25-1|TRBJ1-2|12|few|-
TGTGCCAGCATGACCCCGGTGCGGGGCTACACCTTC
CASMTPVRGYTF
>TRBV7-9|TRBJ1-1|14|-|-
TGTGCCAGCAGCTCGTGGACAAAGAACACTGAAGCTTTCTTT
CASSSWTKNTEAFF
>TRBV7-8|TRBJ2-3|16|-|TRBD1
TGTGCCAGCAGCTTAAGGGATGACACTAGGGGGCTGGCGCAGTATTTT
CASSLRDDTRGLAQYF
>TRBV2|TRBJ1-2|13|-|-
TGTGCCAGCAGTGACCCGCAGTGGTATGGCTACACCTTC
CASSDPQWYGYTF
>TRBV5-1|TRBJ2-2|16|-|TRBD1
TGCGCCAGCAGCTACTGGGGACAGGCGGAAGCCGGGGAGCTGTTTTTT
CASSYWGQAEAGELFF
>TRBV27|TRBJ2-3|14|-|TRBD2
TGTGCCAGCAGTTTCTTGGCGGGAGAAGATACGCAGTATTTT
CASSFLAGEDTQYF
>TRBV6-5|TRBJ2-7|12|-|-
TGTGCCACCTCGTTACAGTCCTACGAGCAGTACTTC
CATSLQSYEQYF
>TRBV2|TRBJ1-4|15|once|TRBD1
TGTGCCAGCGCACGGACAGGGTCCTCTAATGAAAAACTGTTTTTT
CASARTGSSNEKLFF
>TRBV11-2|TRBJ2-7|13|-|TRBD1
TGTGCCAGCAGCAGGGACAGGGCGGGCGAGCAGTACTTC
CASSRDRAGEQYF